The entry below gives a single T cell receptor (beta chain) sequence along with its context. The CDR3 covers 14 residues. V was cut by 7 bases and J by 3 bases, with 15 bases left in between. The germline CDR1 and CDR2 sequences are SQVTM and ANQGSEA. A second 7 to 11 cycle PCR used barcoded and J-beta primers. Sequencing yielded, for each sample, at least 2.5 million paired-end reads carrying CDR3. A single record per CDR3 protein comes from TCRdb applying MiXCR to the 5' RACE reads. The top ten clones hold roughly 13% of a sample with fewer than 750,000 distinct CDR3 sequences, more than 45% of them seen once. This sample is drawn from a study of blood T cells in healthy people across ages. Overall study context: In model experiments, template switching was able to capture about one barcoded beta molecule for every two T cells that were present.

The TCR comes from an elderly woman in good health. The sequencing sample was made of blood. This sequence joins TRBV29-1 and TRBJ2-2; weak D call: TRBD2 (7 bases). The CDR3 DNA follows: TGCAGCGGGATAGGGAGGGGGGACACCGGGGAGCTGTTTTTT. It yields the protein CSGIGRGDTGELFF.